This TCR beta chain was captured in a study of T cell clonality in common variable immunodeficiency. This clone has a count of ten or more. Antigen unknown. The observed sequence ends 3 residues before the CDR3 terminus, with the missing tail filled in from the germline J gene. Here immunoSEQ multiplex PCR was the method, and the copy in TCRdb shows in-frame clones only, minus some. This sample includes about 45,000 clones with no singletons; its ten biggest clones take up 0.68%. Study results and caveats: In common variable immunodeficiency, TCR beta chains reportedly carried fewer deletions and N-nucleotide insertions.

This CDR3 region has 14 residues. Germline V gene lookup returns CDR1 DFQATT and CDR2 SNEGSKA (reference sequence). Trimming cost V 5 bases and J 3 bases, with 17 bases left between them. The sequenced material came from peripheral blood mononuclear cells. This clonotype originated in a person aged 18 to 70 in good health. This sequence joins TRBV20-1 and TRBJ2-7; D is perhaps TRBD2 (6 bases). The covered CDR3 bases are TGCAGTGCTTCTCCGGGACTGATCATCTACGAG. Its protein product is CSASPGLIIYE. In full, the CDR3 reads CSASPGLIIYEQYF.